This paragraph reports one TCR beta chain. Its antigen is as yet unknown. This specimen belongs to a study of cytomegalovirus exposure and HLA in healthy donors. The CDR3 is 10 residues long. Looked up from germline, CDR1 is MDHEN and CDR2 is SYDVKM. The V end was cut by 9 bases, the J end by 8 bases, with 10 bases between. Study results and caveats: Common viral pathogens seemed to be connected with several of the most significant clusters, according to a later analysis. Analyses of presence/absence relied on an assumption of roughly uniform sequencing depth across donors.

Amplification used 60 Vbeta primers and 13 Jbeta primers. Produced via immunoSEQ multiplex PCR; TCRdb's table is partial and in-frame only. The sample consists of approximately 70,000 clones, around three quarters of them appearing once. This clonotype originated in a man between 60 and 70 years old in good health and CMV-seropositive. Sequenced input: PBMCs. This chain links TRBV28 with TRBJ1-1, with no clear D. CDR3 amino acids: CASGLKEAFF. CDR3 nucleotides: TGTGCCAGTGGCTTAAAAGAAGCTTTCTTT.